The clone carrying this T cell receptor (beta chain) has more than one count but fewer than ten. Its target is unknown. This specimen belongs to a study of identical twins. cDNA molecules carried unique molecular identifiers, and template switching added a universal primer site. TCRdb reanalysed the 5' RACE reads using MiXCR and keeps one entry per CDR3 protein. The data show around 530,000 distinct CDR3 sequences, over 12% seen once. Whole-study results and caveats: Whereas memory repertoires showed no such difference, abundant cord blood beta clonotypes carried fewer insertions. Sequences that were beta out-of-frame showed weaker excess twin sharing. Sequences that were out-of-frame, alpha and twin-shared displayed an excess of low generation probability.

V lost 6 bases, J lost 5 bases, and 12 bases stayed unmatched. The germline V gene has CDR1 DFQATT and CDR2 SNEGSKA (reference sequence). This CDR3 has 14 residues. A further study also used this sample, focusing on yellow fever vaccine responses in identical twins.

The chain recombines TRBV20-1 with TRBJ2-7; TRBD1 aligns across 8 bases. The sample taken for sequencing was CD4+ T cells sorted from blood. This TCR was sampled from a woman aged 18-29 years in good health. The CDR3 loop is CSAFMGTGGDEQYF. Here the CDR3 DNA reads TGCAGTGCATTTATGGGAACAGGGGGTGACGAGCAGTACTTC.